This TCR beta chain was recorded in a study of monozygotic twins with inflammatory bowel disease. This CDR3 contains 16 residues. Looked up from germline, CDR1 is ENHRY and CDR2 is SYGVKD. Researchers used 3500 ng of total RNA for each TCR library. Eight separate reactions per sample yielded the cDNA. Template switching incorporated UMIs with a 6-nucleotide sample barcode. With the 5' RACE reads reprocessed, TCRdb shows one record per CDR3 protein and no DNA. Found here are 300,000 to 450,000 distinct CDR3 sequences; the top ten clones hold 2.5% to 3%. The chain recombines TRBV10-3 with TRBJ2-1; TCRdb returns TRBD2, unconfirmable since there is no DNA. The material sequenced was blood. The TCR originated in a human donor with ulcerative colitis or Crohn's disease, or a healthy co-twin of an affected twin (not recorded which). CDR3 sequence: CAISEGTSGSYNEQFF.